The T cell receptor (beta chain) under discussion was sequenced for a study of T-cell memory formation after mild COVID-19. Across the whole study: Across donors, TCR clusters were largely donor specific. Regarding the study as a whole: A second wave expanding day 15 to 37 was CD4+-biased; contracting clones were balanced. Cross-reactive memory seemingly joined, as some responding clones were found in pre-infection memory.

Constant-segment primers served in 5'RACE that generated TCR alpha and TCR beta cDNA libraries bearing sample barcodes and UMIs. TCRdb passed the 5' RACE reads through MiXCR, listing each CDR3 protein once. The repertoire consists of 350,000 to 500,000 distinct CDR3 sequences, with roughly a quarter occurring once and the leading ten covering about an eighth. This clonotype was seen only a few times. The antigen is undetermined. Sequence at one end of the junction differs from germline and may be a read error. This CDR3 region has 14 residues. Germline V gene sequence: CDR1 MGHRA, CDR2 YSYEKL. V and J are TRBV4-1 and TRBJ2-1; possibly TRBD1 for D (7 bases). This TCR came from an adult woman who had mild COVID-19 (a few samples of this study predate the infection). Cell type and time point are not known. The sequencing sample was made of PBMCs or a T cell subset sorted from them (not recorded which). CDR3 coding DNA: TGCGCCAGCAGGCGATTCGACAGGGAGGACGAGCATTTCTTC. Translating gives CASRRFDREDEHFF.